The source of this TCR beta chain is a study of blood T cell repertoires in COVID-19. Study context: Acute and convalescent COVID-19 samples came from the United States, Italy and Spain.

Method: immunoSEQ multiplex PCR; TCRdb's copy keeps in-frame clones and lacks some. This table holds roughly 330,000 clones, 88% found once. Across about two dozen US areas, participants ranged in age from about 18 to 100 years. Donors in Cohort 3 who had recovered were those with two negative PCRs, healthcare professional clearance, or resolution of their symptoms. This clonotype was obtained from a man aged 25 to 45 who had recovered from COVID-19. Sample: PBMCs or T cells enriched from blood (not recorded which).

The DNA for the CDR3 is TGTGCCAGCAGGACTGGGGCAGGAAACACCATATATTTT. Amino acids: CASRTGAGNTIYF. J is TRBJ1-3 and V is TRBV7-9, with a possible D match to TRBD1 (5 bases). The CDR3 length is 13 residues. Germline loops: CDR1 SEHNR, CDR2 FQNEAQ (reference sequence). V was pared by 6 bases and J by 4 bases, with 10 bases between.